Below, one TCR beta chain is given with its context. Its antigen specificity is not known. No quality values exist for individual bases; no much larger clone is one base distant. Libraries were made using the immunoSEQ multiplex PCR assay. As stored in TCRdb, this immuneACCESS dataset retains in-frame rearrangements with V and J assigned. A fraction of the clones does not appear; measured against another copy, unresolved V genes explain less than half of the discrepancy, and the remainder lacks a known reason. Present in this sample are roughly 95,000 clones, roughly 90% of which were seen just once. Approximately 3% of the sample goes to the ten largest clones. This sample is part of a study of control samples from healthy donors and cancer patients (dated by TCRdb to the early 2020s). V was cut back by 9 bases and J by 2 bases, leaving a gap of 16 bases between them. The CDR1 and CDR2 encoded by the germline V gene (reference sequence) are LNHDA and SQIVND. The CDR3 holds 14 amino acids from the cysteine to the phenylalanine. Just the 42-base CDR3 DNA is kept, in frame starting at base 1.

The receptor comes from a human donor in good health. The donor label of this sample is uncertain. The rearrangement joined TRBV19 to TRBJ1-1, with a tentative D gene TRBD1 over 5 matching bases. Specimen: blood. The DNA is TGTGCCAGCCTCCTTAGGGGCAGCAACACTGAAGCTTTCTTT. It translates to CASLLRGSNTEAFF.